The 29 T cell receptor beta chains presented below share a single source sample, sequenced in a study of blood T cells in healthy people across ages (dated by TCRdb to between 2014 and 2017). Library prep was done by 5' RACE. The listed sequencing device is Illumina HiSeq 2500. A second PCR of roughly 6 to 11 cycles was performed with a sample-barcoded 5' primer and a J-beta primer mix. TCRdb reanalyzed the raw reads on its own, using fastp at Q25 for trimming and MiXCR for clone calling, and kept in-frame beta chains. When rows share a CDR3 protein, they turn into one entry using the most common DNA and genes. Recorded for this sample are 550,000 to 750,000 distinct CDR3 sequences; over 20% of them occurred a single time. The ten top clones hold approximately 3.7% of the sample. Sequenced sample: blood. The source of these receptors is a man in his sixties or seventies in good health.

The rearrangement joins TRBV2 to TRBJ1-2; unclear D gene. Germline V lookup: CDR1 SNHLY, CDR2 FYNNEI. This CDR3 is built from 13 residues. Trimming cost V 4 bases and J 8 bases, with 14 bases left between them. The CDR3 region has the DNA TGTGCCAGCAGTGCGGCAGAGAGTCGCGGCTACACCTTC. Translated: CASSAAESRGYTF.

CDR3 DNA: TGCAGTGCTGAGCTAGCGGGGGGGTACGAGCAGTACTTC. Amino acid sequence: CSAELAGGYEQYF. The chain joins TRBV20-1 to TRBJ2-7, with 12 nucleotides matching TRBD2. The germline V gene encodes CDR1 DFQATT and CDR2 SNEGSKA (reference sequence). The CDR3 is 13 amino acids. Germline trimming cut 5 bases from V and 4 bases from J; bases unmatched to any gene: 3.

This clonotype came up a few times. The chain is built from TRBV7-3 and TRBJ2-1; D uncertain. Looked up from germline, CDR1 is SGHTA and CDR2 is FQGTGA. Trimming left V 5 bases short and J 5 bases short, with 10 bases between. The CDR3 runs to 13 residues. CDR3 residues: CASSQTPNNEQFF. The CDR3 nucleotides are TGTGCCAGCAGCCAAACCCCCAACAATGAGCAGTTCTTC. Together with reference TRBV7-3 and TRBJ2-1, the CDR3 gives the full variable domain: GAGVSQTPSNKVTEKGKYVELRCDPISGHTALYWYRQSLGQGPEFLIYFQGTGAADDSGLPNDRFFAVRPEGSVSTLKIQRTERGDSAVYLCASSQTPNNEQFFGPGTRLTVL.

A few counts support this clonotype. The chain is built from TRBV6-6 and TRBJ1-4; D call uncertain. The V and J ends lost 0 bases and 8 bases respectively, with 4 bases between them. Germline-derived CDR1 and CDR2 are MNHNY and SVGAGI (reference sequence). CDR3 length: 12 amino acids. CDR3 residues: CASSYSAEKLFF. The CDR3 coding sequence is TGTGCCAGCAGTTACTCGGCGGAAAAACTGTTTTTT.

There are a few counts of this clonotype. V gene TRBV6-6 combines with J gene TRBJ1-5; TRBD1 is a possible D gene (5 bases). CDR1 is MNHNY, CDR2 SVGAGI, per germline (reference sequence). Deletions cut 4 bases from V and 0 bases from J, with 16 bases between. The length of the CDR3 is 17 residues. The CDR3 bases are TGTGCCAGCAGTTTGGGGGGATCGCAGTATAGCAATCAGCCCCAGCATTTT. Translating gives CASSLGGSQYSNQPQHF.

DNA of the CDR3: TGTGCCAGCAGGGTAGATAGCAATCAGCCCCAGCATTTT. This sequence encodes CASRVDSNQPQHF. The chain employs TRBV27 and TRBJ1-5; D gene ambiguous. Trimming took 6 bases from V and 0 from J, leaving 6 bases between them. The germline CDR1 and CDR2 sequences are MNHEY and SMNVEV (reference sequence). This CDR3 region has 13 residues.

This clonotype was seen a few times. V and J are TRBV20-1 and TRBJ1-5; weak D call: TRBD1 (5 bases). CDR1 is DFQATT and CDR2 is SNEGSKA in the germline V gene (reference sequence). V lost 6 bases and J 4 bases, leaving 13 bases between the germline ends. The CDR3 loop spans 13 amino acids. As DNA, the CDR3 is TGCAGTGCAGTTCAGGGAACTAATCAGCCCCAGCATTTT. Its translation is CSAVQGTNQPQHF.

The chain has TRBV6-5 and TRBJ1-6; TRBD1 is a possible D gene (5 bases). This CDR3 contains 15 residues. The germline gives CDR1 MNHEY, CDR2 SVGAGI. Deletions cut 2 bases from V and 7 bases from J, with 12 bases between. The CDR3 region has the DNA TGTGCCAGCAGTTACGGGGGATGGAGCAATTCACCCCTCCACTTT. Protein: CASSYGGWSNSPLHF.

Comment on this clonotype: One end of the junction is discordant with germline, which a read error may explain. The genes are TRBV19 and TRBJ2-6; 7 nucleotides agree with TRBD1. CDR3 length: 19 residues. The germline V gene has CDR1 LNHDA and CDR2 SQIVND (reference sequence). The CDR3: CASSMVLPGGNSGANVLTF. The CDR3 DNA follows: TGTGCCAGTAGTATGGTTTTGCCAGGGGGAAATTCTGGGGCAAACGTCCTGACTTTC.

The CDR3 nucleotides are TGTGCCATCAGTGAGCGGCAGGGCTCCTACAATGAGCAGTTCTTC. Translated: CAISERQGSYNEQFF. The V and J genes are TRBV10-3 and TRBJ2-1, with D tentatively TRBD1 (5 bases). The CDR3 is 15 residues long. V gave up 2 bases and J gave up 0 bases, with 8 bases separating them. The germline V gene has CDR1 ENHRY and CDR2 SYGVKD.

J is TRBJ2-7 and V is TRBV29-1; perhaps TRBD2 as D (6 bases). CDR1 is SQVTM, CDR2 ANQGSEA, per germline. The ends were cut back, 4 bases at V and 2 bases at J, with 12 bases in the middle. The CDR3 sequence is 13 residues long. The CDR3 protein is CSVVNGGTYEQYF. CDR3 DNA sequence: TGCAGCGTTGTAAATGGCGGGACCTACGAGCAGTACTTC.

In this sample, this clonotype turned up many times. The chain carries TRBV2 and TRBJ2-3; tentative D call: TRBD1 (6 bases). This CDR3 region has 17 residues. CDR1 SNHLY and CDR2 FYNNEI come from the germline V gene. With 0 bases removed from V and 5 bases from J, the gap between germline ends came to 18 bases. DNA for the CDR3: TGTGCCAGCAGTGAAGCGTACACAGGGTGGAGCGGAGATACGCAGTATTTT. This codes for CASSEAYTGWSGDTQYF.

This chain uses TRBV5-1 with TRBJ2-1; D unresolved. The CDR3 runs 14 residues. The V gene lost 4 bases and the J gene lost 5 bases, with 13 bases spanning the gap. Per the germline V gene, CDR1 is SGHRS and CDR2 is YFSETQ. CDR3 in amino acids: CASSPGSTHNEQFF. DNA of the CDR3: TGCGCCAGCAGCCCCGGGTCCACGCACAATGAGCAGTTCTTC.

The rearrangement links TRBV7-9 to TRBJ1-1; D not certain. The CDR3 runs 13 residues. Trimming left V 3 bases short and J 3 bases short, with 8 bases between. Germline CDR1 is SEHNR and CDR2 is FQNEAQ (reference sequence). Here the CDR3 reads CASSFIGDTEAFF. The DNA for the CDR3 is TGTGCCAGCAGCTTTATTGGCGACACTGAAGCTTTCTTT.

This clonotype was counted a few times. This chain links TRBV7-8 with TRBJ2-2; the D is unclear. The V end was cut by 1 base, the J end by 5 bases, with 8 bases between. The CDR3 consists of 14 residues. CDR1 is SGHVS and CDR2 is FQNEAQ in the germline V gene. The CDR3 DNA follows: TGTGCCAGCAGCTTAGAGGGCCGTACCGGGGAGCTGTTTTTT. Protein sequence: CASSLEGRTGELFF.

The rearrangement uses TRBV20-1 and TRBJ2-7; D is tentatively TRBD1 or TRBD2 (5 bases each). Germline CDR1 DFQATT, CDR2 SNEGSKA (reference sequence). Trimming took off 4 bases at V and 2 bases at J, with 12 bases between the two ends. The CDR3 loop spans 13 amino acids. The CDR3 DNA is TGCAGTGCTATGGGAGAGGGGCCCTACGAGCAGTACTTC. The encoded protein is CSAMGEGPYEQYF.

A remark on this clonotype: The junction and the germline gene differ at one end; a read error may be behind it. This chain links TRBV2 with TRBJ2-7, with 11 bases aligning to TRBD2. Germline assignment: CDR1 SNHLY and CDR2 FYNNEI. CDR3 size: 19 residues. The CDR3 DNA sequence: TGTGCCAGCAGTGAATTAGATGCCCGGGGACTAGCGGCACCCGACGAGCAATACTTC. It is translated as CASSELDARGLAAPDEQYF.

The sample holds a few counts of this clonotype. The V and J genes are TRBV20-1 and TRBJ2-1, with D unresolved. The V end was cut by 5 bases, the J end by 5 bases, with 13 bases between. From germline, CDR1 is DFQATT and CDR2 SNEGSKA (reference sequence). The CDR3 extends over 13 amino acids. The CDR3 reads CSADPRNDNEQFF. The CDR3 DNA sequence: TGCAGTGCTGATCCCCGTAACGACAATGAGCAGTTCTTC.

The chain has TRBV28 and TRBJ2-2, with unresolved D. V lost 10 bases and J 3 bases, leaving 15 bases between the germline ends. The CDR3 has 14 amino acids. The germline gives CDR1 MDHEN, CDR2 SYDVKM. Here the CDR3 reads CATPKFEDTGELFF. CDR3 DNA sequence: TGTGCCACCCCCAAGTTCGAGGACACCGGGGAGCTGTTTTTT.

This clonotype was seen a handful of times. The gene calls are TRBV7-9 and TRBJ1-1; 7 bases map to TRBD1. CDR1 SEHNR and CDR2 FQNEAQ come from the germline V gene (reference sequence). With 1 base clipped from V and 3 bases from J, the junction kept 5 bases outside the gene matches. The CDR3 totals 15 residues. Written as DNA, the CDR3 is TGTGCCAGCAGCTTAGGGCAGGGGGTGTACACTGAAGCTTTCTTT. It translates to CASSLGQGVYTEAFF.

This clonotype was picked up a small number of times. The chain carries TRBV28 and TRBJ2-1; 11 positions agree with TRBD2. V gave up 2 bases and J gave up 6 bases; unmatched junction bases: 6. Germline-derived CDR1 and CDR2 are MDHEN and SYDVKM. The CDR3 has 16 residues. The DNA for the CDR3 is TGTGCCAGCAGTTTAACTACTAGCGGGAGTATCAATGAGCAGTTCTTC. This gives the protein CASSLTTSGSINEQFF. Complete variable domain (other parts from reference TRBV28 and TRBJ2-1): DVKVTQSSRYLVKRTGEKVFLECVQDMDHENMFWYRQDPGLGLRLIYFSYDVKMKEKGDIPEGYSVSREKKERFSLILESASTNQTSMYLCASSLTTSGSINEQFFGPGTRLTVL.

The chain recombines TRBV3-1 with TRBJ2-5, with D tentatively TRBD1 (6 bases). The J call may be wrong; the DNA end is better matched by TRBJ2-1. The CDR3 contains 12 residues. Germline lookup yields CDR1 LGHDT and CDR2 YNNKEL (reference sequence). In DNA form, the CDR3 reads TGTGCCAGCAGCCAATGGGGGCTTGAGCAGTTCTTC. Translated: CASSQWGLEQFF.

The genes are TRBV20-1 and TRBJ2-5; no definite D call. The CDR3 has 13 amino acids. V was shortened by 5 bases and J by 5 bases, with 15 bases between the two germline ends. Per germline, CDR1 DFQATT and CDR2 SNEGSKA (reference sequence). DNA of the CDR3: TGCAGTGCTCAAGAGTCCGGGCCGGAGACCCAGTACTTC. As protein: CSAQESGPETQYF.

As concerns this clonotype: The junction and the germline gene differ at one end; a read error may be behind it. The CDR3 reads CASSYSGSSSYEQYF. For the CDR3, the DNA is TGTGCCAGCAGTTACTCGGGGAGCAGCTCCTACGAGCAGTACTTC. V and J are TRBV10-3 and TRBJ2-7; D possibly corresponds to TRBD2 (5 bases). This CDR3 comprises 15 residues. Germline lookup yields CDR1 ENHRY and CDR2 SYGVKD.

In nucleotides, the CDR3 is TGTGCCAGCAGCAAGGTAGTGGGAGGGAATTACGAGCAGTACTTC. Protein: CASSKVVGGNYEQYF. The V call is TRBV21-1, the J call TRBJ2-7; the D call TRBD2 from the table was never checked on the DNA. TRBV21-1 is annotated as a pseudogene. This CDR3 is 15 amino acids long.

The chain couples TRBV6-2 or TRBV6-3 to TRBJ1-4; a possible D gene is TRBD1 (5 bases). The V gene's germline CDR1 is MNHEY and CDR2 SVGEGT. Trimming stripped 2 bases from V and 12 bases from J, with 13 bases between. The CDR3 runs to 13 residues. The CDR3 spells CASSYDRGRQLFF. DNA of the CDR3: TGTGCCAGCAGTTACGATCGGGGACGGCAACTGTTTTTT.

CDR3 in amino acids: CSASPAQPGQGLGEQYF. CDR3 DNA: TGCAGTGCTAGTCCCGCACAACCGGGACAGGGGTTAGGCGAGCAGTACTTC. The chain joins TRBV20-1 to TRBJ2-5; 10 bases are a match to TRBD1. The end of the DNA aligns better with TRBJ2-7, so the J call may be wrong. Germline V CDR1 and CDR2: DFQATT, SNEGSKA (reference sequence). The CDR3 has 17 residues.

V usage is TRBV20-1 and J usage is TRBJ2-4; D ambiguous. V was clipped by 3 bases and J by 0 bases, with 9 bases between them. Germline assignment: CDR1 DFQATT and CDR2 SNEGSKA (reference sequence). CDR3 length: 14 amino acids. CDR3 loop: CSASLAPAKNIQYF. For the CDR3, the DNA is TGCAGTGCTAGTCTTGCCCCAGCCAAAAACATTCAGTACTTC.

The chain combines TRBV7-3 with TRBJ2-1; 8 bases align to TRBD2. V shed 2 bases, J shed 5 bases, and the junction held 11 bases outside the gene matches. The CDR3 consists of 17 residues. Per germline, CDR1 SGHTA and CDR2 FQGTGA. CDR3 region: CASSLAGDSGGHNEQFF. The CDR3, as DNA: TGTGCCAGCAGCTTAGCAGGTGACAGCGGGGGACACAATGAGCAGTTCTTC.